This TCR beta chain was observed in a study of T cells in Graves' hyperthyroidism and ophthalmopathy. In its sample, this clonotype was seen a few times. The source material, RNA transcripts, was used to amplify TCR beta CDR3 regions. TCR CDR3 regions were first amplified by RT-PCR with HTBI primers. One entry per CDR3 protein, called by TCRdb with MiXCR from the multiplex PCR reads. The data hold about 600,000 distinct CDR3 sequences, with about 14% observed a single time. Germline lookup yields CDR1 DFQATT and CDR2 SNEGSKA (reference sequence). J gave up 3 bases and V 0 bases, and 7 bases lay outside the gene matches. The length of the CDR3 is 16 residues.

The sequencing sample was made of blood. The clonotype comes from a woman between 45 and 60 years old with Graves' ophthalmopathy. V usage is TRBV20-1 and J usage is TRBJ2-1; 8 nucleotides match TRBD2. This CDR3 reads CSARDFSAGDYNEQFF. CDR3 sequence (DNA): TGCAGTGCTAGAGATTTTTCAGCGGGAGACTACAATGAGCAGTTCTTC.